One sample yielded the 8 T cell receptor beta chains listed below, sequenced in a study of early T cells in non-severe SARS-CoV-2 infection. TCRdb ran MiXCR on the 5' RACE reads and lists one entry per CDR3 protein. The sample holds approximately 69,000 distinct CDR3 sequences; roughly 12% are singletons and the top ten take roughly 6.1%. Sequencing was performed on whole blood. These receptors originate from an adult who was a healthcare worker with PCR-confirmed SARS-CoV-2 infection or an uninfected control (not recorded which).

This clonotype was observed at least ten times. The V call is TRBV20-1, the J call TRBJ1-2; 7 bases are shared with TRBD1. Germline V gives CDR1 DFQATT, CDR2 SNEGSKA (reference sequence). V was clipped by 6 bases and J by 3 bases; unmatched bases: 7. The CDR3 contains 13 residues. The CDR3 region has the DNA TGCAGTGCAGCATCGGGACAGCACTATGGCTACACCTTC. Translating it yields CSAASGQHYGYTF.

This clonotype was observed at least ten times. The chain is built from TRBV11-3 and TRBJ2-1; D call uncertain. The CDR3 has 17 residues. CDR1 and CDR2 (germline): SGHNT, YENEEA. Trimming pared 1 base from V and 0 bases from J, leaving 13 bases between. In DNA, the CDR3 is TGTGCCAGCAGCTTAGTACTAAGCGTCCTCTCCTACAATGAGCAGTTCTTC. It encodes CASSLVLSVLSYNEQFF.

The chain couples TRBV2 to TRBJ2-7; 7 bases agree with TRBD2. V was pared by 5 bases and J by 9 bases, with 7 bases of the junction left unmatched. CDR3 length equals 12 residues. The germline gives CDR1 SNHLY, CDR2 FYNNEI. CDR3 loop: CASSPSGSGQYF. The DNA of the CDR3 is TGTGCCAGCAGTCCTAGCGGAAGTGGGCAGTACTTC.

In its sample, this clonotype was seen many times. This chain uses TRBV29-1 with TRBJ2-5, with D perhaps matching TRBD1 (5 bases). CDR1 and CDR2 (germline): SQVTM, ANQGSEA. This CDR3 comprises 15 residues. V shed 4 bases and J shed 5 bases, with 20 bases lying between them. This CDR3 is CSVVLGRARVETQYF. The CDR3 coding sequence is TGCAGCGTTGTTTTAGGCAGGGCAAGGGTCGAGACCCAGTACTTC. The full variable domain, completed using reference TRBV29-1 and TRBJ2-5, is SAVISQKPSRDICQRGTSLTIQCQVDSQVTMMFWYRQQPGQSLTLIATANQGSEATYESGFVIDKFPISRPNLTFSTLTVSNMSPEDSSIYLCSVVLGRARVETQYFGPGTRLLVL.

This clonotype was seen ten or more times. The gene calls are TRBV25-1 and TRBJ2-3, with D maybe TRBD1 (6 bases). Germline assignment: CDR1 MGHDK and CDR2 SYGVNS. V shed 2 bases and J shed 6 bases, with 12 bases lying between them. This CDR3 has 14 amino acids. This CDR3 reads CASSEGGPGDTQYF. CDR3 DNA: TGTGCCAGCAGTGAAGGGGGCCCTGGGGATACGCAGTATTTT. Full variable domain (outside the CDR3, taken from reference TRBV25-1 and TRBJ2-3): EADIYQTPRYLVIGTGKKITLECSQTMGHDKMYWYQQDPGMELHLIHYSYGVNSTEKGDLSSESTVSRIRTEHFPLTLESARPSHTSQYLCASSEGGPGDTQYFGPGTRLTVL.

At least ten counts were recorded for this clonotype. The chain recombines TRBV5-4 with TRBJ2-1; 7 nucleotides align to TRBD2. Germline CDR1 SGHNT, CDR2 YYREEE (reference sequence). V gave up 2 bases and J gave up 6 bases; unmatched junction bases: 5. The CDR3 is made up of 14 amino acids. The CDR3 sequence is CASSFWPGGNEQFF. In DNA form, the CDR3 reads TGTGCCAGCAGCTTTTGGCCGGGGGGCAATGAGCAGTTCTTC. The whole variable domain, remainder taken from reference TRBV5-4 and TRBJ2-1, is ETGVTQSPTHLIKTRGQQVTLRCSSQSGHNTVSWYQQALGQGPQFIFQYYREEENGRGNFPPRFSGLQFPNYSSELNVNALELDDSALYLCASSFWPGGNEQFFGPGTRLTVL.

This clonotype was detected many times. V and J are TRBV24-1 and TRBJ1-1; D uncertain. The germline V gene encodes CDR1 KGHDR and CDR2 SFDVKD. Trimming removed 3 bases at V and 6 bases at J, with 10 bases between. This CDR3 is 13 amino acids long. For the CDR3, the DNA is TGTGCCACCAGTGATCCGGGGTTTGCTGAAGCTTTCTTT. This encodes CATSDPGFAEAFF.

This clonotype occurred a few times. This rearrangement joins TRBV7-2 to TRBJ1-5, with a possible D match to TRBD1 (5 bases). The V gene's germline CDR1 is SGHTA and CDR2 FQGNSA. Trimming removed 5 bases from V and 4 bases from J, with 12 bases in between. The CDR3 length is 14 residues. The CDR3 reads CASSIDGGNQPQHF. DNA for the CDR3: TGTGCCAGCAGCATAGATGGGGGTAATCAGCCCCAGCATTTT.